This T cell receptor (beta chain) was recorded in a study of T-cell reconstitution after alpha-beta-depleted transplantation in children. Molecular barcoding with unique molecular identifiers was used for the TCRbeta library. TCRdb called the PCR reads again in MiXCR, with one record for every CDR3 protein. The table has roughly 200,000 distinct CDR3 sequences, under 8.5% seen once; the top ten hold 35% to 45%. Germline CDR1 is ENHRY and CDR2 is SYGVKD. The CDR3 has 14 amino acids. V lost 6 bases and J lost 8; bases outside the gene matches: 3. As for this clonotype: The antigen is not known.

Whole-study findings and limits: The study traced high day-60 TCRbeta diversity in some patients to surviving recipient T cells and thymic progenitors. One year after transplant, T-cell counts and diversity came mostly from newly produced T cells. Roughly two months post-transplant, alpha-beta T cells reportedly originated from several hundred graft clones that had expanded.

The receptor was derived from a male patient between 2 and 15 years old who had a stem cell transplant for acute myeloid leukemia, so the T cells may come from the graft donor. The genes are TRBV10-3 and TRBJ2-1; 14 bases align to TRBD2. This specimen was PBMCs, mostly from graft donor cells, taken 360 days after TCRalphabeta/CD19-depleted stem cell transplant. CDR3 sequence (DNA): TGTGCCATCAGAGGGACTAGCGGGAGAGATGAGCAGTTCTTC. Amino acids: CAIRGTSGRDEQFF.